The 3 T cell receptor beta chains given below trace back to one sample, sequenced in a study of cytomegalovirus exposure and HLA in healthy donors. It was with 60 Vbeta and 13 Jbeta primers that the PCR ran. The method was immunoSEQ multiplex PCR; TCRdb's version includes in-frame clones alone and lacks a portion of them. The repertoire holds about 110,000 clones, 69% seen once, with around 5.4% in the top ten. Sequencing was carried out using PBMCs. These receptors came from a woman aged 70-85 years in good health and CMV-seropositive.

The CDR3 nucleotides read TGTGCCAGCAAAGGGGGAGGGCCCTACAATGAGCAGTTCTTC. It is translated as CASKGGGPYNEQFF. The chain uses TRBV7-2 and TRBJ2-1; D perhaps matches TRBD2 (7 bases). Germline V gives CDR1 SGHTA, CDR2 FQGNSA. The CDR3 runs 14 residues. The V gene lost 7 bases and the J gene lost 2 bases, with 12 bases spanning the gap.

This chain joins TRBV7-2 and TRBJ1-1; maybe TRBD1 (5 bases). V lost 5 bases, J lost 6 bases, and 19 bases lay in between. Germline V gene data show CDR1 as SGHTA and CDR2 as FQGNSA. The CDR3 sequence is 15 residues long. The CDR3 DNA follows: TGTGCCAGCAGCGCGGCCGGGGGACGGAGCTCTGAAGCTTTCTTT. This translates into CASSAAGGRSSEAFF. Supplemented by reference TRBV7-2 and TRBJ1-1, the full variable domain reads GAGVSQSPSNKVTEKGKDVELRCDPISGHTALYWYRQSLGQGLEFLIYFQGNSAPDKSGLPSDRFSAERTGGSVSTLTIQRTQQEDSAVYLCASSAAGGRSSEAFFGQGTRLTVV.

The V and J genes are TRBV27 and TRBJ1-1, with D possibly TRBD1 on 6 matching bases. V shed 6 bases and J shed 0 bases, with 11 bases lying between them. Looked up from germline, CDR1 is MNHEY and CDR2 is SMNVEV (reference sequence). The CDR3 length is 14 residues. CDR3 sequence: CASRTQGMNTEAFF. CDR3 nucleotides: TGTGCCAGCAGAACCCAGGGGATGAACACTGAAGCTTTCTTT.